This is a list of T cell receptor beta chains from one sample in a study of vaccination effects on CD4 cells after COVID-19. These receptors lack a known antigen. TCRdb keeps only in-frame clones here, not all; method: immunoSEQ multiplex PCR. The sample has about 57,000 clones, just under 80% seen once. Sequencing used CD4+ T cells from PBMCs cultured without peptide, obtained after COVID-19 vaccination. Receptor source: a human donor who received a COVID-19 vaccine. Both conserved end residues are part of each CDR3. The D gene is left open where the match is weak. Rows may omit the clone size; those that give it use once, few, many or a size class.

cdr3_nt,cdr3_aa,j_call,d_call,clone_size,v_call
TGTGCCAGCAGTCCCCGGGCAAGGCAGGGGGAAGCTTTCTTT,CASSPRARQGEAFF,TRBJ1-1,.,.,TRBV6-5
TGCGCCACCACCCCGGGACAGGGGAGGACAGATACGCAGTATTTT,CATTPGQGRTDTQYF,TRBJ2-3,TRBD1,.,TRBV5-1
TGTGCCAGCAGCGTAGGAGCGGGGGAGCTGGGTCAGCCCCAGCATTTT,CASSVGAGELGQPQHF,TRBJ1-5,.,.,TRBV9
TGTGCCAGCAGCCAAGATTACGCGGGGGGGAGGCCCGGGGAGCTGTTTTTT,CASSQDYAGGRPGELFF,TRBJ2-2,TRBD2,.,TRBV4-2
TGTGCCAGTAGTATTCTTAACAGCTATGGCTACACCTTC,CASSILNSYGYTF,TRBJ1-2,.,.,TRBV19
TGTGCCAGCAGCCCACGGACTAGTCGAACCTACGAGCAGTACTTC,CASSPRTSRTYEQYF,TRBJ2-7,TRBD2,.,TRBV3-1/TRBV3-2
TGTGCCAGCAGTTACCGATATAGCAATCAGCCCCAGCATTTT,CASSYRYSNQPQHF,TRBJ1-5,.,.,TRBV2
TGTGCCACCAGTGAAACTGGAAACACCATATATTTT,CATSETGNTIYF,TRBJ1-3,.,.,TRBV24-1
TGTGCCAGCAGTTCCGGGGGAATAAGGGGTAATGAAAAACTGTTTTTT,CASSSGGIRGNEKLFF,TRBJ1-4,.,.,TRBV28
TGTGCCAGCAGCTTACAGGGTGAAGGCTACACCTTC,CASSLQGEGYTF,TRBJ1-2,.,few,TRBV12-3/TRBV12-4
TGTGCCAGCAGCTTATTCGGGGGACGAAACACCATATATTTT,CASSLFGGRNTIYF,TRBJ1-3,.,.,TRBV11-2
TGTGCCAGTACCCCTAGAGGGGGCGTTAATGAAAAACTGTTTTTT,CASTPRGGVNEKLFF,TRBJ1-4,TRBD1,once,TRBV19
TGTGCCAGCTCACCACGGGGGATAGGTGAAGCTTTCTTT,CASSPRGIGEAFF,TRBJ1-1,.,.,TRBV18
TGTGCCAGTAGTCCCCGGACAGCGAACACTGAAGCTTTCTTT,CASSPRTANTEAFF,TRBJ1-1,.,.,TRBV19
TGTGCCAGCAGCCCTAGCTCCTACGAGCAGTACTTC,CASSPSSYEQYF,TRBJ2-7,.,.,TRBV28
TGCAGTGCTAGTCGTCAGGGCCCCTACGAGCAGTACTTC,CSASRQGPYEQYF,TRBJ2-7,.,.,TRBV20-1
TGCGCCAGCAGCCTCGAAGGGGGACCAGATACGCAGTATTTT,CASSLEGGPDTQYF,TRBJ2-3,.,.,TRBV4-3
TGTGCCAGCAGCTTGACGGGCCAGGCCTCTGGAAACACCATATATTTT,CASSLTGQASGNTIYF,TRBJ1-3,.,.,TRBV5-6
TGTGCCAGCAGCCCCCTAAGGGCAGGGGGTACGCAGTATTTT,CASSPLRAGGTQYF,TRBJ2-3,TRBD1,.,TRBV7-3
TGTGCCATCGGACAGGGGGCGGGTGGCTACACCTTC,CAIGQGAGGYTF,TRBJ1-2,TRBD1,once,TRBV10-3
TGTGCCAGCAGAACCGGGACGGGTAACACTGAAGCTTTCTTT,CASRTGTGNTEAFF,TRBJ1-1,.,.,TRBV28
TGTGCCAGCAGCTCCGAAGCGGGCTATGGCTACACCTTC,CASSSEAGYGYTF,TRBJ1-2,.,few,TRBV5-4
TGCGCCAGCAGTTGGACAGGGGGCGCCGGCACAGATACGCAGTATTTT,CASSWTGGAGTDTQYF,TRBJ2-3,TRBD1,.,TRBV5-1
TGTGCCAGCAGTCCGCTAAGGGGAGATACGCAGTATTTT,CASSPLRGDTQYF,TRBJ2-3,.,.,TRBV27
TGTGCCATCAGGAACCGGGGGTTCTCCTACAATGAGCAGTTCTTC,CAIRNRGFSYNEQFF,TRBJ2-1,.,.,TRBV10-3
TGCGCCAGCAGCCCCCAACTAGCGGGGTGGCTGGGGGCCAACGTCCTGACTTTC,CASSPQLAGWLGANVLTF,TRBJ2-6,TRBD2,.,TRBV4-1
TGTGCCATCAGTGAGGTCAACAATCGCTACGAGCAGTACTTC,CAISEVNNRYEQYF,TRBJ2-7,.,.,TRBV10-3
TGTGCCAGCAGAAAGGCGGATTTGGCGGGAGGGTACGAGCAGTACTTC,CASRKADLAGGYEQYF,TRBJ2-7,TRBD2,.,TRBV28
TGTGCCAGCAGCTTGGGCGGGACAGGGAGAAACACCATATATTTT,CASSLGGTGRNTIYF,TRBJ1-3,TRBD1,.,TRBV5-4
TGTGCCAGCAGCTCCCCCTGGGAGGGGAATTTAAAGCAGTACTTC,CASSSPWEGNLKQYF,TRBJ2-7,TRBD2,once,TRBV7-2
TGTGCCAGCACGGAACAGGGACCCTACAATGAGCAGTTCTTC,CASTEQGPYNEQFF,TRBJ2-1,.,.,TRBV6-6
TGTGCCAGCAGTTTATATCTAGCGGGAGCCTACGAGCAGTACTTC,CASSLYLAGAYEQYF,TRBJ2-7,TRBD2,.,TRBV28
TGTGCCAGCAGCCAAGAGGTTCAGGGAAGGACTGGGGCCAACGTCCTGACTTTC,CASSQEVQGRTGANVLTF,TRBJ2-6,.,.,TRBV4-2
TGCGCCAGCAGCCAAGATCCTAGGGGTGGCTACACCTTC,CASSQDPRGGYTF,TRBJ1-2,.,.,TRBV4-3
TGTGCCAGCTCACCAGACCTGAACACTGAAGCTTTCTTT,CASSPDLNTEAFF,TRBJ1-1,.,.,TRBV18
TGTGCCAGCAGCCTGACCGGGGGACCCGCCTTCAATGAGCAGTTCTTC,CASSLTGGPAFNEQFF,TRBJ2-1,.,.,TRBV5-6
TGCAGTGCTAGTCAGGGGAGCACAGATACGCAGTATTTT,CSASQGSTDTQYF,TRBJ2-3,.,.,TRBV20-1
TGCAGCGTCTGGACGGTTATGAACACTGAAGCTTTCTTT,CSVWTVMNTEAFF,TRBJ1-1,.,.,TRBV29-1
TGTGCCACCAGCAGCTCGCTGGTAAACACTGAAGCTTTCTTT,CATSSSLVNTEAFF,TRBJ1-1,.,.,TRBV15
TGTGCCACCATGGAGAACACCGGGGAGCTGTTTTTT,CATMENTGELFF,TRBJ2-2,.,.,TRBV6-5
TGTGCCAGCAGATTCCGGGGTCACACTGAAGCTTTCTTT,CASRFRGHTEAFF,TRBJ1-1,.,.,TRBV28
TGTGCCAGCAGCTTGCAGGGGACGGGGGGAGATACGCAGTATTTT,CASSLQGTGGDTQYF,TRBJ2-3,.,.,TRBV11-3
TGCGCCAGCAGCTTGAGGGACGAGCAGTACTTC,CASSLRDEQYF,TRBJ2-7,.,few,TRBV5-1
TGTGCCTGCGCGTCGGGGGCCTGGAATGAGCAGTTCTTC,CACASGAWNEQFF,TRBJ2-1,.,.,TRBV30
TGTGCCAGCGGTGGGGACAGGGGGGCCGAGAACACTGAAGCTTTCTTT,CASGGDRGAENTEAFF,TRBJ1-1,TRBD1,.,TRBV6-1
TGTGCCATCAGTGGGAGAAGCGGGAGCTCGGGCAATGAGCAGTTCTTC,CAISGRSGSSGNEQFF,TRBJ2-1,TRBD2,.,TRBV10-3
TGTGCCAGCAGTGAATTGGGACAGGGTGGGACTGAAGCTTTCTTT,CASSELGQGGTEAFF,TRBJ1-1,TRBD1,.,TRBV2
TGTGCCTGTCCCCCGAAGGGGGAGAATGAGCAGTTCTTC,CACPPKGENEQFF,TRBJ2-1,.,.,TRBV30
TGTGCCAGCAGCTTAGAGGCAGAGGGGAGAAACATTCAGTACTTC,CASSLEAEGRNIQYF,TRBJ2-4,.,.,TRBV7-6
TGTGCCAGCACCTCCCGACTAGCGGGCTCCTACAATGAGCAGTTCTTC,CASTSRLAGSYNEQFF,TRBJ2-1,TRBD2,.,TRBV27